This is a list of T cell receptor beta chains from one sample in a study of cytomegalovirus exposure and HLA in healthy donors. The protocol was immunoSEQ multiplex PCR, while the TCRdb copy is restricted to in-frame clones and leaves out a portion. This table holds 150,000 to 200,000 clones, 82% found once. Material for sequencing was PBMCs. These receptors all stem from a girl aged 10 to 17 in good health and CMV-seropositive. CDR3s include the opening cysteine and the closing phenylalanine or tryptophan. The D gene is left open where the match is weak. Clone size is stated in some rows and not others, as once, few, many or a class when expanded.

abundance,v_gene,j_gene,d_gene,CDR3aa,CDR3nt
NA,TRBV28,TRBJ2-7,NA,CASSLLGQAESYEQYF,TGTGCCAGCAGTTTACTGGGGCAGGCCGAATCCTACGAGCAGTACTTC
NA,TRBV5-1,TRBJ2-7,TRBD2,CASSYAAGLADYEQYF,TGCGCCAGCAGCTATGCCGCGGGACTAGCGGACTACGAGCAGTACTTC
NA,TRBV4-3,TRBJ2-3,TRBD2,CASSPEPITSGGGTDTQYF,TGCGCCAGCAGCCCCGAACCAATAACTAGCGGGGGAGGCACAGATACGCAGTATTTT
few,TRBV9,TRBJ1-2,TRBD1,CASSDGDRGGDGYTF,TGTGCCAGCAGCGACGGGGACAGGGGTGGCGATGGCTACACCTTC
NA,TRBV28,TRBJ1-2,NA,CASSSQGIYGYTF,TGTGCCAGCAGTTCGCAGGGGATCTATGGCTACACCTTC
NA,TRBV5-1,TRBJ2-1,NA,CASSSEGDYNEQFF,TGCGCCAGCAGCTCGGAGGGAGACTACAATGAGCAGTTCTTC
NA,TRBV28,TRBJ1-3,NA,CASSLRQVAGNTIYF,TGTGCCAGCAGTCTCAGACAGGTAGCTGGAAACACCATATATTTT
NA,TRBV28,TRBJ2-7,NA,CASRGSYEQYF,TGTGCCAGCCGGGGCTCCTACGAGCAGTACTTC
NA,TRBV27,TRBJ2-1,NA,CASSLFRGSYNEQFF,TGTGCCAGCAGTTTATTTCGGGGCTCCTACAATGAGCAGTTCTTC
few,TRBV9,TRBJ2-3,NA,CASSALGGTDTQYF,TGTGCCAGCAGCGCCCTAGGGGGCACAGATACGCAGTATTTT